Listed below are T cell receptor beta chains from one sample, sequenced in a study of T cell responses to AZD1222 COVID-19 vaccine. Profiling relied on immunoSEQ multiplex PCR, and the TCRdb table lists in-frame clones only, not all of them. Among 100,000 to 150,000 clones listed, 90% were seen once. This sample comprised peripheral blood, obtained on day 0 of MenACWY control vaccination. The receptors were sampled from an adult in good health. CDR3s include the opening cysteine and the closing phenylalanine or tryptophan. A D gene is named only where the DNA matches it firmly. Clone size is stated in some rows and not others, as once, few, many or a class when expanded.

NA	TRBV19	NA	TRBJ2-7	TGTGCCAGTAACCCAGACAGGAGGGTGGCCGAGCAGTACTTC	CASNPDRRVAEQYF
TRBD2	TRBV4-3	NA	TRBJ2-3	TGCGCCAGCAGCCAAGCGGGACTAGGCGGAGATACGCAGTATTTT	CASSQAGLGGDTQYF
NA	TRBV19	NA	TRBJ2-3	TGTGCCAGTAGTTTCCCCGGTAAGGATACGCAGTATTTT	CASSFPGKDTQYF
TRBD2	TRBV10-3	NA	TRBJ2-5	TGTGCCATCAGTGAGTCCAGCGGGGGGTCGTACGAGACCCAGTACTTC	CAISESSGGSYETQYF
NA	TRBV6-1	NA	TRBJ1-5	TGTGCCAGCAGTGAACATAGCAATCAGCCCCAGCATTTT	CASSEHSNQPQHF
NA	TRBV4-1	NA	TRBJ2-7	TGCGCCAGCAGCCAAGTACTAAGACAGGTATCATTCTCCTACGAGCAGTACTTC	CASSQVLRQVSFSYEQYF
NA	TRBV10-3	once	TRBJ2-1	TGTGCCATCAGTGGCTTTTTCAACTCCCGACTTGGCAATGAGCAGTTCTTC	CAISGFFNSRLGNEQFF
TRBD1	TRBV3-1/TRBV3-2	NA	TRBJ1-5	TGTGCCAGCAGCCCCTCCGGCAGGGGGAAGCAGCCCCAGCATTTT	CASSPSGRGKQPQHF
NA	TRBV30	NA	TRBJ2-4	TGTGCCTGGTCCTCTCCTGGGGCCAAAAACATTCAGTACTTC	CAWSSPGAKNIQYF
NA	TRBV7-8	NA	TRBJ1-1	TGTGCCAGCAGCGTCCGGGACAAGGGCACTGAAGCTTTCTTT	CASSVRDKGTEAFF
NA	TRBV7-8	NA	TRBJ2-2	TGTGCCAGCAGCTATTACAGTTTCACCGGGGAGCTGTTTTTT	CASSYYSFTGELFF
TRBD1	TRBV7-3	NA	TRBJ2-1	TGTGCCAGCAGCCCCATTGGGACAGGGAGGAATGAGCAGTTCTTC	CASSPIGTGRNEQFF